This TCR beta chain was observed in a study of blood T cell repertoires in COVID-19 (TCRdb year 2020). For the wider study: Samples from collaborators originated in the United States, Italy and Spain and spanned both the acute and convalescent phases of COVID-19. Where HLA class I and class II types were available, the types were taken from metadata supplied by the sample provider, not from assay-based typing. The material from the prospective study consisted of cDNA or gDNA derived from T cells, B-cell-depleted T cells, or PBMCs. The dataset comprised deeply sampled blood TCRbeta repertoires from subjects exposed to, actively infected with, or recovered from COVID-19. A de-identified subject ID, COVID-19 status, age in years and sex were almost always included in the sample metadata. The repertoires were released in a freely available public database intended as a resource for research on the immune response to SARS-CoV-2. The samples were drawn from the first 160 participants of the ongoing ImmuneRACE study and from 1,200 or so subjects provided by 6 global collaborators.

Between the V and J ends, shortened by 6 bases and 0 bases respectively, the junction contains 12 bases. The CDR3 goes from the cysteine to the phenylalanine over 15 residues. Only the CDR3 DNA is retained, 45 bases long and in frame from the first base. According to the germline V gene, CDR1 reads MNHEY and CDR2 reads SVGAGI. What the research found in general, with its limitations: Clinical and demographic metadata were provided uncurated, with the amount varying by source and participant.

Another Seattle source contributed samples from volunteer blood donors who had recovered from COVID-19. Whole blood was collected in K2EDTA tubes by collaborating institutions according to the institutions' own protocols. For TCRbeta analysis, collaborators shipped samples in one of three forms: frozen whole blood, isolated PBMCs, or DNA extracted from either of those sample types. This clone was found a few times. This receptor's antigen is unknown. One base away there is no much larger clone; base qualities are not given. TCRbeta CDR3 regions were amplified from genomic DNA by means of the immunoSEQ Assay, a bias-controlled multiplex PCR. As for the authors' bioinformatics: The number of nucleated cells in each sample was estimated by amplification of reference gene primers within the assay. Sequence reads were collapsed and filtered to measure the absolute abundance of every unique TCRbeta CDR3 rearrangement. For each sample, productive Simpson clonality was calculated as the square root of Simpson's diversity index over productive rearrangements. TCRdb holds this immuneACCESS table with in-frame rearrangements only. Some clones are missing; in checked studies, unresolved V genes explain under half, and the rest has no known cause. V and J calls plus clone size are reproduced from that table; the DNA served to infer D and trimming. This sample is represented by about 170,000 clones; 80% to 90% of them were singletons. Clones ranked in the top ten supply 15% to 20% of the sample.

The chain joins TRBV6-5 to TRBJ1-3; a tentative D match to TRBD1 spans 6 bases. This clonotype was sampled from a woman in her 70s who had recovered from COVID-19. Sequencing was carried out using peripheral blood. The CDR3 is CASSQARGSGNTIYF. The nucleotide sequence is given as TGTGCCAGCAGCCAGGCCAGGGGCTCTGGAAACACCATATATTTT.